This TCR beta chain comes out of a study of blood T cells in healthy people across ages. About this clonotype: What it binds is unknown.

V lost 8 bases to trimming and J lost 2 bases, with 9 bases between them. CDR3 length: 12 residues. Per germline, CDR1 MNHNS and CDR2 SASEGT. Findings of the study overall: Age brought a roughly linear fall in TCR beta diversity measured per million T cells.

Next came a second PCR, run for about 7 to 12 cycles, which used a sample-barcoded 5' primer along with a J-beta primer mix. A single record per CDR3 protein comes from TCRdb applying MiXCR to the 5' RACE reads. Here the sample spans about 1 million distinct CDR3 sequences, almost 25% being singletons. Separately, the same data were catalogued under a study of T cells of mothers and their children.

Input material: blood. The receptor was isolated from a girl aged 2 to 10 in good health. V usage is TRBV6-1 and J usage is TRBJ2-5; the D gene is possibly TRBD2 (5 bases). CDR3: CASGSVQETQYF. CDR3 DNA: TGTGCCAGCGGGAGCGTTCAAGAGACCCAGTACTTC.